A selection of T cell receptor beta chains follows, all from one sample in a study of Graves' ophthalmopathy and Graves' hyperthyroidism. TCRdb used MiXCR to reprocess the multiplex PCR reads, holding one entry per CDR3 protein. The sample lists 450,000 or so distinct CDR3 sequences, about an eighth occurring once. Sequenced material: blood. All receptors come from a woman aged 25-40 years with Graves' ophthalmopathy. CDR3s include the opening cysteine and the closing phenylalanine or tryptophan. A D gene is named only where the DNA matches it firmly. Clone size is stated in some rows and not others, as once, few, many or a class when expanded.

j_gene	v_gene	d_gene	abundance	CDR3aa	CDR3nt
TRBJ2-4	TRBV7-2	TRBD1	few	CASSERDRRNIQYF	TGTGCCAGCAGCGAACGGGACAGAAGAAACATTCAGTACTTC
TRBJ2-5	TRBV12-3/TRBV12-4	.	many	CASRSGTLHETQYF	TGTGCCAGCAGATCCGGGACACTCCATGAGACCCAGTACTTC
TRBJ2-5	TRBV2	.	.	CASRQLRQETQYF	TGTGCCAGCCGTCAGCTCCGACAAGAGACCCAGTACTTC
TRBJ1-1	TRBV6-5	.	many	CASSYGFEGKAFF	TGTGCCAGCAGTTACGGGTTCGAGGGAAAAGCTTTCTTT
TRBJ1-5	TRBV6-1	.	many	CASRSGLPSNQPQHF	TGTGCCAGCAGATCAGGACTCCCTAGCAATCAGCCCCAGCATTTT
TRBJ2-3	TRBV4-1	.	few	CASSQDWNTQYF	TGCGCCAGCAGCCAAGACTGGAATACGCAGTATTTT
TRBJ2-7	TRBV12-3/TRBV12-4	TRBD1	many	CASSGDRGLYEQYF	TGTGCCAGCAGTGGAGACAGGGGGCTCTACGAGCAGTACTTC
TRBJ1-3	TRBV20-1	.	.	CSARDAAGGNTIYF	TGCAGTGCTAGAGATGCGGCAGGGGGAAACACCATATATTTT
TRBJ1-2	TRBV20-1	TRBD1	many	CSARDSRRGSGYTF	TGCAGTGCTAGAGATTCCCGCAGGGGGTCTGGCTACACCTTC
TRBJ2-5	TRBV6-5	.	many	CASRPPLLDFSQTQYF	TGTGCCAGCAGACCACCCCTTCTCGACTTTTCGCAGACCCAGTACTTC
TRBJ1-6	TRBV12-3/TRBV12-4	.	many	CASSLNTGHQNSPLHF	TGTGCCAGCAGTTTAAATACGGGACACCAAAATTCACCCCTCCACTTT
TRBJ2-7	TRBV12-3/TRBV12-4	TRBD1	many	CASSSSVWGQGTYEQYF	TGTGCCAGCAGTTCCTCCGTTTGGGGACAGGGGACCTACGAGCAGTACTTC
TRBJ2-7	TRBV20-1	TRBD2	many	CSARDPRTSGGSYEQYF	TGCAGTGCTAGAGACCCCCGGACTAGCGGGGGCTCCTACGAGCAGTACTTC
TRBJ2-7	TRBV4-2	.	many	CASSQDTASPYEQYF	TGTGCCAGCAGCCAAGATACGGCTTCCCCCTACGAGCAGTACTTC
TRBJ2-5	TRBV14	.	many	CASSQDTSSAQYF	TGTGCCAGCAGCCAAGATACAAGTTCGGCCCAGTACTTC
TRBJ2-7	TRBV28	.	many	CASSTGTLLSYEQYF	TGTGCCAGCAGCACCGGGACACTACTCTCCTACGAGCAGTACTTC
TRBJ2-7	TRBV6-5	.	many	CASSHRQDLLPYEQYF	TGTGCCAGCAGTCACCGACAGGACCTCTTGCCCTACGAGCAGTACTTC
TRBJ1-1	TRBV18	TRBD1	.	CASSQTDRAITEAFF	TGTGCCAGCTCACAAACGGACAGGGCAATTACTGAAGCTTTCTTT